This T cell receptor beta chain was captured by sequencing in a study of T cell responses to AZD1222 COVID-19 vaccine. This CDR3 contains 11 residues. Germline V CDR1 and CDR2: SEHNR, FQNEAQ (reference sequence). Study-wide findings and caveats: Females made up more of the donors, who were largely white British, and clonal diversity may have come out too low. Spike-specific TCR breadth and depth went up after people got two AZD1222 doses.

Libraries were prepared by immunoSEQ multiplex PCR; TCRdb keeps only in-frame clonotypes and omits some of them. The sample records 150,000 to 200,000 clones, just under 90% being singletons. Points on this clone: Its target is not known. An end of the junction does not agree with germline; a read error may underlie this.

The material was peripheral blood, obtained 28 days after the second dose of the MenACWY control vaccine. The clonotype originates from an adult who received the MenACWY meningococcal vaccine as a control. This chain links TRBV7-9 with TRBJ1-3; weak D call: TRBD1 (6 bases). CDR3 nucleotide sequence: TGTGCCAGCAGCTCGGACAGTAAGGGGGTTTTT. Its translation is CASSSDSKGVF. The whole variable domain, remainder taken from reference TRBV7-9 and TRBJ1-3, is DTGVSQNPRHKITKRGQNVTFRCDPISEHNRLYWYRQTLGQGPEFLTYFQNEAQLEKSRLLSDRFSAERPKGSFSTLEIQRTEQGDSAMYLCASSSDSKGVFGEGSWLTVV.